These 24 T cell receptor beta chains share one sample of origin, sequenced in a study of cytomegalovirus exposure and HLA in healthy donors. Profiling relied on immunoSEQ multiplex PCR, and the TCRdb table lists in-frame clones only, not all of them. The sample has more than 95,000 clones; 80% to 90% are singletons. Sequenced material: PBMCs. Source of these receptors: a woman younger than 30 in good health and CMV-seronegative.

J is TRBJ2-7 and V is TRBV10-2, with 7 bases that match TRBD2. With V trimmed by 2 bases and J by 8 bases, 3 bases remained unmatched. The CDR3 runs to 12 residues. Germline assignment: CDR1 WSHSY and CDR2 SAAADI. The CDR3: CASSEGSGKQYF. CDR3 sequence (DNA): TGCGCCAGCAGTGAGGGGAGCGGGAAGCAGTACTTC.

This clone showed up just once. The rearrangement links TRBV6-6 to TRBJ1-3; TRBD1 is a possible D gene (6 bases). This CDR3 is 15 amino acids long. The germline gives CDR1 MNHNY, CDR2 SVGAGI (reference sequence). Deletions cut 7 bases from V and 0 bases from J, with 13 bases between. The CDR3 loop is CASTDGQRSGNTIYF. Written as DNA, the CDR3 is TGTGCCAGCACCGACGGACAGCGCTCTGGAAACACCATATATTTT.

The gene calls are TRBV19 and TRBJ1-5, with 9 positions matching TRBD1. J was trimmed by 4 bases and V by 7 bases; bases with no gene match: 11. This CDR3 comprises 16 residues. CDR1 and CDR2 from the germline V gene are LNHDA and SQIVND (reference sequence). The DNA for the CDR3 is TGTGCCAGTAATCCGTCCGCCGGACAGGGGAATCAGCCCCAGCATTTT. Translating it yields CASNPSAGQGNQPQHF.

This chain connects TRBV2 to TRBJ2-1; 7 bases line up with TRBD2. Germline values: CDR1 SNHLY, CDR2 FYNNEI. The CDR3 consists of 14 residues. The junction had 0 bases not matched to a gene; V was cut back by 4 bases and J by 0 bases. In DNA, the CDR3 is TGTGCCAGCAGTGGCGGGGGCTCCTACAATGAGCAGTTCTTC. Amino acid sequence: CASSGGGSYNEQFF.

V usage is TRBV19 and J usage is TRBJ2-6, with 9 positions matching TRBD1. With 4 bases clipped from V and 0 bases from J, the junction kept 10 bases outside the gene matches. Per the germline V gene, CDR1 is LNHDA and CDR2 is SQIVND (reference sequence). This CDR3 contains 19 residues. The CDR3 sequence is CASSTSRTGVGSGANVLTF. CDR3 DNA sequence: TGTGCCAGTAGTACCTCTAGGACAGGGGTTGGCTCTGGGGCCAACGTCCTGACTTTC.

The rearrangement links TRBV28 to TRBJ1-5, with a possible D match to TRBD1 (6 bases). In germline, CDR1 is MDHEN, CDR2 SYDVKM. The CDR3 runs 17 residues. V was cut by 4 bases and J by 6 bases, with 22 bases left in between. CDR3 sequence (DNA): TGTGCCAGCAGTTGGGGGCCAGCTAGGAGTGTATCTCAGCCCCAGCATTTT. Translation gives CASSWGPARSVSQPQHF. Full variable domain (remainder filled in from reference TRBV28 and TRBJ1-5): DVKVTQSSRYLVKRTGEKVFLECVQDMDHENMFWYRQDPGLGLRLIYFSYDVKMKEKGDIPEGYSVSREKKERFSLILESASTNQTSMYLCASSWGPARSVSQPQHFGDGTRLSIL.

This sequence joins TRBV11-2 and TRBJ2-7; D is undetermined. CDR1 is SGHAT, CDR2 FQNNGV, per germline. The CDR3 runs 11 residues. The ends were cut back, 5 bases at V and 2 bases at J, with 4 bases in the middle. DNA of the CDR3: TGTGCCAGCAGCCCAGCCTACGAGCAGTACTTC. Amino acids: CASSPAYEQYF.

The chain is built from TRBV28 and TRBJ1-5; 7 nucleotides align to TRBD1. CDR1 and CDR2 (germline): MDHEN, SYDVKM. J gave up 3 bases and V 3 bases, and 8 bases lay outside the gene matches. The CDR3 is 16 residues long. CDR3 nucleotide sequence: TGTGCCAGCAGTTTTGCGTCGGGACAGCACAATCAGCCCCAGCATTTT. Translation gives CASSFASGQHNQPQHF.

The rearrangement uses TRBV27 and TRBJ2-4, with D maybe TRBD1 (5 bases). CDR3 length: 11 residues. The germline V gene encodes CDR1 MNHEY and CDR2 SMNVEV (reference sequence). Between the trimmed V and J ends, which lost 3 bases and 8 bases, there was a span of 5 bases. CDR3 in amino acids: CASSFRDIQYF. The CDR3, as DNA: TGTGCCAGCAGTTTCAGGGACATTCAGTACTTC.

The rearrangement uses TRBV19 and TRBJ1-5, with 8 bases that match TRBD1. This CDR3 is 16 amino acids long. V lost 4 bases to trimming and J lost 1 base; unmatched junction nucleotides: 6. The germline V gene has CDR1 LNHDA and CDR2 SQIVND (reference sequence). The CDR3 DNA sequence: TGTGCCAGTAGTACCGGGACAGGAGTGAGCAATCAGCCCCAGCATTTT. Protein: CASSTGTGVSNQPQHF.

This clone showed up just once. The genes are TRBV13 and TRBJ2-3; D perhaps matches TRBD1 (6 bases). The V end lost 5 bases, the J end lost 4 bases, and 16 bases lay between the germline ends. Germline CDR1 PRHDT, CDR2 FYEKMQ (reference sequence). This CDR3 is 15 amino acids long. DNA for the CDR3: TGTGCCAGCAGCCCAAGTTTACAGGGAGCAGATACGCAGTATTTT. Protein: CASSPSLQGADTQYF.

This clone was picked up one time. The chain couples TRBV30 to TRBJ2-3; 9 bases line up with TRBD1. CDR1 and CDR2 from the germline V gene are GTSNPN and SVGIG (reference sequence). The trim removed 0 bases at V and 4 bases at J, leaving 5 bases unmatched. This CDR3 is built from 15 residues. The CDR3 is CAWSVGTGLADTQYF. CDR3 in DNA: TGTGCCTGGAGTGTGGGGACAGGGCTGGCAGATACGCAGTATTTT. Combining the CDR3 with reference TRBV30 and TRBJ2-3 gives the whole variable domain SQTIHQWPATLVQPVGSPLSLECTVEGTSNPNLYWYRQAAGRGLQLLFYSVGIGQISSEVPQNLSASRPQDRQFILSSKKLLLSDSGFYLCAWSVGTGLADTQYFGPGTRLTVL.

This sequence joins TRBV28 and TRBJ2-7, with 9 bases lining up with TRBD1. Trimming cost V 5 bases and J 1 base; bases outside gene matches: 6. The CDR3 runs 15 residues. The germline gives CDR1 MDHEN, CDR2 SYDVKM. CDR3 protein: CASSPPGTGSYEQYF. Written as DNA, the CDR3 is TGTGCCAGCAGTCCACCCGGGACAGGGTCCTACGAGCAGTACTTC.

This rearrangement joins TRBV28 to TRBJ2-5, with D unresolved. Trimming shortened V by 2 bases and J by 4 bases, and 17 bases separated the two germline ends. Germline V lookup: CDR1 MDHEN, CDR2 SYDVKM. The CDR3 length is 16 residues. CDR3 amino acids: CASSLQYQPLLETQYF. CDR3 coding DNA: TGTGCCAGCAGTTTACAGTACCAACCCTTATTAGAGACCCAGTACTTC. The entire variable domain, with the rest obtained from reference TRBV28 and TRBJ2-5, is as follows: DVKVTQSSRYLVKRTGEKVFLECVQDMDHENMFWYRQDPGLGLRLIYFSYDVKMKEKGDIPEGYSVSREKKERFSLILESASTNQTSMYLCASSLQYQPLLETQYFGPGTRLLVL.

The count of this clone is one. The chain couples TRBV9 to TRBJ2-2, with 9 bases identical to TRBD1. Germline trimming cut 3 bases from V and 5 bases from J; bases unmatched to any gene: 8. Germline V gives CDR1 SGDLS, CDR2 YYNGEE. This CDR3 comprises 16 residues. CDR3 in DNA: TGTGCCAGCAGCGCAGGACTGACAGGGGGAACCGGGGAGCTGTTTTTT. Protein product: CASSAGLTGGTGELFF.

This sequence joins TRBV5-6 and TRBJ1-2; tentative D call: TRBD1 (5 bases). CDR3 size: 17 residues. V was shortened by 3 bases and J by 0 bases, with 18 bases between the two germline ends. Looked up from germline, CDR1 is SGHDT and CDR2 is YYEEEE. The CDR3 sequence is CASSSLGQTTANYGYTF. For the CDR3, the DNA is TGTGCCAGCAGCTCGTTGGGGCAGACGACGGCTAACTATGGCTACACCTTC.

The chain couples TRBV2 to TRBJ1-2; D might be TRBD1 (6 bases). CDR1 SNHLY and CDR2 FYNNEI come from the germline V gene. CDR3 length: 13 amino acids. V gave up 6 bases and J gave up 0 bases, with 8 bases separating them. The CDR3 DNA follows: TGTGCCAGCAGCCAGGGGACTAACTATGGCTACACCTTC. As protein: CASSQGTNYGYTF.

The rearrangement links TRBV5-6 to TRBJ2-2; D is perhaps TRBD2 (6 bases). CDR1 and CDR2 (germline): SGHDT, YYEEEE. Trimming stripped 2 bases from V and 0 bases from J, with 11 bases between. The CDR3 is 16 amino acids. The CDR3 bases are TGTGCCAGCAGCTTTTTTCTAGCGTCGAACACCGGGGAGCTGTTTTTT. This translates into CASSFFLASNTGELFF. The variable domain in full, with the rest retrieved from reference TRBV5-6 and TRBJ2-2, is DAGVTQSPTHLIKTRGQQVTLRCSPKSGHDTVSWYQQALGQGPQFIFQYYEEEERQRGNFPDRFSGHQFPNYSSELNVNALLLGDSALYLCASSFFLASNTGELFFGEGSRLTVL.

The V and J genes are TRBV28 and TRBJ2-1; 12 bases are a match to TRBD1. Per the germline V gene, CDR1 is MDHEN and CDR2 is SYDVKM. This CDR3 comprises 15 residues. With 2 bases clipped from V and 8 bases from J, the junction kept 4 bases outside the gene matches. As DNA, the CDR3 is TGTGCCAGCAGTTTAGCCGGGACAGGGGGCGATGAGCAGTTCTTC. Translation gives CASSLAGTGGDEQFF.

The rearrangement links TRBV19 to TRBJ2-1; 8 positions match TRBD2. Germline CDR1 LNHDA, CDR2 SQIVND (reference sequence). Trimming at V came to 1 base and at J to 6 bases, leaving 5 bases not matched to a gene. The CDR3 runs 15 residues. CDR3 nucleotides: TGTGCCAGTAGTATAGGGCCTAGCGGGCCCAATGAGCAGTTCTTC. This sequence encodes CASSIGPSGPNEQFF. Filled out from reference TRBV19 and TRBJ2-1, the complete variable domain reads DGGITQSPKYLFRKEGQNVTLSCEQNLNHDAMYWYRQDPGQGLRLIYYSQIVNDFQKGDIAEGYSVSREKKESFPLTVTSAQKNPTAFYLCASSIGPSGPNEQFFGPGTRLTVL.

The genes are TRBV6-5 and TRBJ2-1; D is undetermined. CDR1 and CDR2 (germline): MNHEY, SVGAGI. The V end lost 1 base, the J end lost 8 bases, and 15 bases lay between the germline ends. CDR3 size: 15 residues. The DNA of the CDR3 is TGTGCCAGCAGTTACTTACCTTCTCAGATCTATGAGCAGTTCTTC. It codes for CASSYLPSQIYEQFF.

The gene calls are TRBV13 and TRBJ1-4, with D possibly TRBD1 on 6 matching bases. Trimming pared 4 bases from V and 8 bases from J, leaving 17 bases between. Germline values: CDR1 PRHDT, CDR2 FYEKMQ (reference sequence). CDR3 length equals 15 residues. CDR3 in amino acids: CASSWRRQGWEKLFF. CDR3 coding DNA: TGTGCCAGCAGCTGGAGGCGGCAGGGGTGGGAAAAACTGTTTTTT.

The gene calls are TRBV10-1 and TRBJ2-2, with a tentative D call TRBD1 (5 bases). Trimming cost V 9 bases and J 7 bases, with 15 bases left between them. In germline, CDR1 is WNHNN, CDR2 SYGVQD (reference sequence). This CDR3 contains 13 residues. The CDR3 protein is CASSPQASGELFF. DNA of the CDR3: TGCGCCAGTTCGCCACAGGCCAGCGGGGAGCTGTTTTTT.

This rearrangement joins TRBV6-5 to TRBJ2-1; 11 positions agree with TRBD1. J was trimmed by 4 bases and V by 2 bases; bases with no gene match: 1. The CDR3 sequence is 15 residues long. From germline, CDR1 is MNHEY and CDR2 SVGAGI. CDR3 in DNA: TGTGCCAGCAGTTACAGGGACAGGGGGTACAATGAGCAGTTCTTC. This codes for CASSYRDRGYNEQFF.